Sequencing of this T cell receptor (beta chain) was carried out in a study of cytomegalovirus exposure and HLA in healthy donors. In the study overall: Earlier sequencing of some 170 million T cells yielded about 120 million unique TCR beta sequences.

This PCR relied on a set of 60 Vbeta primers and 13 Jbeta primers. Per the authors' pipeline: In a later analysis, approximately 80 million unique TCR beta chains included roughly 11 million shared by two or more donors. Assay used: immunoSEQ multiplex PCR; TCRdb lists only in-frame clones, some missing. The V and J calls and clone size come from that table; D and trimming were worked out from the DNA. The sample comprises about 43,000 clones, roughly 51% of which are singletons, and 5.5% to 7% rests with the top ten. Study observations and caveats: Later analysis identified a missense DCLRE1C variant that was linked to TCR beta V- and J-gene trimming.

The germline gives CDR1 ENHRY, CDR2 SYGVKD. The CDR3 contains 12 residues. V was pared by 6 bases and J by 6 bases, with 2 bases of the junction left unmatched. Remarks on this clone: The antigen remains undetermined.

The TCR sequence derives from a man aged 55 to 70 in good health and CMV-seronegative. The sequencing sample was made of PBMCs. The V gene is TRBV10-3, the J gene TRBJ1-2; 9 bases fit TRBD1. CDR3 coding DNA: TGTGCCATCAGGAGGACAGGGGATGGCTACACCTTC. It is translated as CAIRRTGDGYTF.